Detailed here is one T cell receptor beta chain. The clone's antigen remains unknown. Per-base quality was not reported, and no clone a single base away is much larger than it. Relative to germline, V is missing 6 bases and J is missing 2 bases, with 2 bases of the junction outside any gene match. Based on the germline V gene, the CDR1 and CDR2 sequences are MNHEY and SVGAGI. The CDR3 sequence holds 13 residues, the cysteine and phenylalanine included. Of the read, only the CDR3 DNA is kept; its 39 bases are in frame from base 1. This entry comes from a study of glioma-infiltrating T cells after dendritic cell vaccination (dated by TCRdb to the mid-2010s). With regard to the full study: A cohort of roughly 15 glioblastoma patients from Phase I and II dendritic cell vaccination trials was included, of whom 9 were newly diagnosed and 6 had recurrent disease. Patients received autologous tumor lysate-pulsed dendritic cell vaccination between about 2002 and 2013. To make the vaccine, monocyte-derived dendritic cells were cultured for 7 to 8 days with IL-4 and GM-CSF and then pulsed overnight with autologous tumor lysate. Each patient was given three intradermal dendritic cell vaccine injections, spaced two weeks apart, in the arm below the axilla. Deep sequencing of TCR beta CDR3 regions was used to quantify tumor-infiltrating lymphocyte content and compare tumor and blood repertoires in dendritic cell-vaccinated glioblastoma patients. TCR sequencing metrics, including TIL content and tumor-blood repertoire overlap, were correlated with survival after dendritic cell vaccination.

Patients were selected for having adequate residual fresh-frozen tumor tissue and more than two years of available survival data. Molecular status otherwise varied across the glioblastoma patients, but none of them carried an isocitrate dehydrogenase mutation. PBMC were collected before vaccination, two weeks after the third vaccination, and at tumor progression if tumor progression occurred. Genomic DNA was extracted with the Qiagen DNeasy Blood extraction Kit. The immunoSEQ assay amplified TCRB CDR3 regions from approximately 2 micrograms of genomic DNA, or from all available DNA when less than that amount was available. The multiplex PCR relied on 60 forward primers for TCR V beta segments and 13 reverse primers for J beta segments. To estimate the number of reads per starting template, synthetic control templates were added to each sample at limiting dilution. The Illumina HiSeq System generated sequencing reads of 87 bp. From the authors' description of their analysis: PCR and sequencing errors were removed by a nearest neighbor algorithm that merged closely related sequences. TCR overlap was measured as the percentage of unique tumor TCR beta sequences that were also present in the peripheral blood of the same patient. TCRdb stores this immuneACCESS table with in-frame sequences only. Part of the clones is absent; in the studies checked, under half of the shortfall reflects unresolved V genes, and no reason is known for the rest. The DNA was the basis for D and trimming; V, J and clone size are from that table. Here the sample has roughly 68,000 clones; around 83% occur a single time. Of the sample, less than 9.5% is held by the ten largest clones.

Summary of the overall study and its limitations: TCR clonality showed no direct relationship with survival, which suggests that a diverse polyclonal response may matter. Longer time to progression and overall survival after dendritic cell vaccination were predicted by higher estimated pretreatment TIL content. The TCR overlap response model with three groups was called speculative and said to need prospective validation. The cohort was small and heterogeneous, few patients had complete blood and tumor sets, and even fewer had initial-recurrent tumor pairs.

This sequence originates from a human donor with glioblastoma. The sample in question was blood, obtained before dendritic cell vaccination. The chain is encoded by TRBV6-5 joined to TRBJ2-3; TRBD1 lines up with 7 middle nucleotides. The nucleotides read TGTGCCAGCAGGGACAGGACCACAGATACGCAGTATTTT. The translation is CASRDRTTDTQYF.